Presented here are 26 T cell receptor beta chains from one specimen sequenced in a study of cytomegalovirus exposure and HLA in healthy donors. The PCR employed 60 Vbeta primers together with 13 Jbeta primers. Data came from immunoSEQ multiplex PCR; TCRdb stores just in-frame clones and leaves some out. The table lists about 200,000 clones, 79% of them singletons. Sequencing was carried out using PBMCs. Source of these receptors: a woman aged 50 to 65 in good health and CMV-seronegative.

The rearrangement uses TRBV7-3 and TRBJ2-2; no clear D gene. Germline CDR1 SGHTA, CDR2 FQGTGA. The CDR3 is made up of 12 amino acids. V was clipped by 2 bases and J by 7 bases, with 5 bases between them. CDR3 residues: CASSLLVGELFF. The CDR3 DNA reads TGTGCCAGCAGCTTATTAGTCGGGGAGCTGTTTTTT.

The count of this clone is one. The DNA for the CDR3 is TGTGCCACCAGCAGACGGGGGAACTACAATGAGCAGTTCTTC. Protein product: CATSRRGNYNEQFF. This sequence joins TRBV15 and TRBJ2-1; TRBD2 might be the D (6 bases). This CDR3 is built from 14 residues. Trimming removed 2 bases from V and 3 bases from J, with 8 bases in between. Germline assignment: CDR1 LNHNV and CDR2 YYDKDF (reference sequence). Using reference TRBV15 and TRBJ2-1 for the parts outside the CDR3, the full variable domain is DAMVIQNPRYQVTQFGKPVTLSCSQTLNHNVMYWYQQKSSQAPKLLFHYYDKDFNNEADTPDNFQSRRPNTSFCFLDIRSPGLGDTAMYLCATSRRGNYNEQFFGPGTRLTVL.

The V and J genes are TRBV5-8 and TRBJ2-5, with 8 bases that match TRBD2. The germline V gene encodes CDR1 SGHTS and CDR2 YDEGEE. The CDR3 spans 17 residues. V lost 0 bases to trimming and J lost 2 bases; unmatched junction nucleotides: 9. CDR3 sequence reads: CASSLEGSGGWQETQYF. Here the CDR3 DNA reads TGTGCCAGCAGCTTGGAGGGAAGCGGGGGATGGCAAGAGACCCAGTACTTC.

This chain links TRBV7-2 with TRBJ2-2; the match to TRBD2 covers 10 bases. CDR1 SGHTA and CDR2 FQGNSA come from the germline V gene. This CDR3 has 16 amino acids. With 3 bases clipped from V and 3 bases from J, the junction kept 4 bases outside the gene matches. CDR3 coding DNA: TGTGCCAGCAGCTTCAAGCGGGGGGGCGACACCGGGGAGCTGTTTTTT. Protein product: CASSFKRGGDTGELFF.

The chain uses TRBV30 and TRBJ1-2; 10 bases match TRBD1. CDR1 is GTSNPN, CDR2 SVGIG, per germline (reference sequence). The CDR3 is made up of 14 amino acids. V lost 4 bases and J lost 3; bases outside the gene matches: 5. The CDR3 loop is CAWTAGTGDYGYTF. CDR3 sequence (DNA): TGTGCCTGGACTGCCGGGACAGGGGACTATGGCTACACCTTC.

This chain connects TRBV6-5 to TRBJ2-7; 10 nucleotides agree with TRBD2. This CDR3 comprises 13 residues. The J segment lost 3 bases and the V segment lost 6 bases, leaving 2 bases of the junction unmatched. Per the germline V gene, CDR1 is MNHEY and CDR2 is SVGAGI. For the CDR3, the DNA is TGTGCCAGCAGCAGGACTAGCGGCTACGAGCAGTACTTC. Translation: CASSRTSGYEQYF.

The rearrangement joins TRBV19 to TRBJ2-7; D may be TRBD2 (6 bases). The CDR3 loop spans 13 amino acids. V lost 5 bases, J lost 3 bases, and 11 bases lay in between. Germline CDR1 reads LNHDA; CDR2 reads SQIVND (reference sequence). The CDR3 bases are TGTGCCAGTAGTTGGGGGGAGGACTACGAGCAGTACTTC. Encoded protein: CASSWGEDYEQYF.

The V and J genes are TRBV29-1 and TRBJ2-2; 8 nucleotides line up with TRBD1. With V trimmed by 7 bases and J by 5 bases, 9 bases remained unmatched. The CDR3 runs to 14 residues. Per the germline V gene, CDR1 is SQVTM and CDR2 is ANQGSEA. The CDR3 is CSGGQGLTTGELFF. CDR3 nucleotide sequence: TGCAGCGGCGGACAGGGTCTGACGACCGGGGAGCTGTTTTTT.

The chain combines TRBV5-8 with TRBJ2-2, with 9 bases lining up with TRBD1. This CDR3 is built from 16 residues. Germline-derived CDR1 and CDR2 are SGHTS and YDEGEE. Losses at the gene ends were 5 bases for V and 4 bases for J; bases not matched to a gene: 9. Here the CDR3 reads CASRLRTGVSTGELFF. The CDR3 nucleotides read TGTGCCAGCAGACTTAGGACAGGGGTTTCCACCGGGGAGCTGTTTTTT.

The genes are TRBV6-1 and TRBJ1-6; 7 bases line up with TRBD1. CDR1 and CDR2 from the germline V gene are MNHNS and SASEGT. The V segment lost 3 bases and the J segment 7 bases; nucleotides outside the gene matches: 12. The CDR3 covers 17 residues. The CDR3 coding sequence is TGTGCCAGCAGTGACAATAGAGGGGGCGCAGGAAATTCACCCCTCCACTTT. Its translation: CASSDNRGGAGNSPLHF.

This chain links TRBV28 with TRBJ1-1; 9 bases fit TRBD1. The V segment lost 5 bases and the J segment 11 bases; nucleotides outside the gene matches: 6. The CDR3 has 12 amino acids. Per germline, CDR1 MDHEN and CDR2 SYDVKM. The CDR3 protein is CASSIVGQGAFF. In DNA form, the CDR3 reads TGTGCCAGCAGTATAGTCGGACAGGGGGCTTTCTTT.

The J gene is TRBJ2-1, the V gene TRBV9; 9 bases agree with TRBD2. Germline CDR1 reads SGDLS; CDR2 reads YYNGEE. Trimming cost V 0 bases and J 14 bases; bases outside gene matches: 6. The CDR3 runs to 13 residues. CDR3 protein: CASSVVSGGAEFF. The CDR3 nucleotides are TGTGCCAGCAGCGTAGTTAGCGGGGGCGCCGAGTTCTTC. Variable domain in full (rest from reference TRBV9 and TRBJ2-1): DSGVTQTPKHLITATGQRVTLRCSPRSGDLSVYWYQQSLDQGLQFLIQYYNGEERAKGNILERFSAQQFPDLHSELNLSSLELGDSALYFCASSVVSGGAEFFGPGTRLTVL.

The rearrangement links TRBV16 to TRBJ1-6, with a weak D call TRBD1 (5 bases). From germline, CDR1 is KGHSY and CDR2 FQNENV. The CDR3 is 15 amino acids. V was trimmed by 0 bases and J by 9 bases, leaving 12 bases between them. CDR3 coding DNA: TGTGCCAGCAGCCAATCTGCGGGGGGGGGTTCACCCCTCCACTTT. Translation gives CASSQSAGGGSPLHF.

This chain joins TRBV27 and TRBJ2-7; tentative D call: TRBD1 (6 bases). Trimming left V 3 bases short and J 4 bases short, with 13 bases between. CDR3 length equals 14 residues. Germline CDR1 is MNHEY and CDR2 is SMNVEV (reference sequence). Here the CDR3 DNA reads TGTGCCAGCAGTTTGCAGGGGCTGCGGTACGAGCAGTACTTC. It codes for CASSLQGLRYEQYF.

The V call is TRBV21-1, the J call TRBJ2-2; the D call TRBD1 from the table was never checked on the DNA. TRBV21-1 is classified as a pseudogene. The CDR3 sequence is 16 residues long. The CDR3: CASRGTGDGCTGELFF. The DNA for the CDR3 is TGTGCCAGCAGGGGGACAGGGGACGGTTGCACCGGGGAGCTGTTTTTT.

V gene TRBV2 combines with J gene TRBJ2-1; D is possibly TRBD2 (6 bases). V was trimmed by 4 bases and J by 4 bases, leaving 17 bases between them. CDR1 SNHLY and CDR2 FYNNEI come from the germline V gene. This CDR3 spans 16 amino acids. The chain's CDR3 is CASSGGRAGRYNEQFF. CDR3 bases: TGTGCCAGCAGTGGGGGTAGGGCGGGGAGGTACAATGAGCAGTTCTTC.

V gene TRBV2 combines with J gene TRBJ2-1, with TRBD1 identical over 8 bases. The CDR3 consists of 17 residues. The V gene's germline CDR1 is SNHLY and CDR2 FYNNEI. Trimming cost V 2 bases and J 10 bases; bases outside gene matches: 16. The chain's CDR3 is CASSEQAASGGLGEQFF. The CDR3 coding sequence is TGTGCCAGCAGTGAACAGGCGGCGTCAGGGGGCCTCGGAGAGCAGTTCTTC. The complete variable domain, with remaining parts taken from reference TRBV2 and TRBJ2-1, reads EPEVTQTPSHQVTQMGQEVILRCVPISNHLYFYWYRQILGQKVEFLVSFYNNEISEKSEIFDDQFSVERPDGSNFTLKIRSTKLEDSAMYFCASSEQAASGGLGEQFFGPGTRLTVL.

CDR3 bases: TGTGCCAGCAGCCCTGGGCGAGGGAGGGATACGCAGTATTTT. Encoded protein: CASSPGRGRDTQYF. The rearrangement links TRBV11-2 to TRBJ2-3, with D maybe TRBD2 (6 bases). CDR1 and CDR2 from the germline V gene are SGHAT and FQNNGV. Trimming left V 5 bases short and J 6 bases short, with 15 bases between. The CDR3 covers 14 residues.

The V call is TRBV6-5, the J call TRBJ2-1; possibly TRBD2 for D (6 bases). The V end was cut by 6 bases, the J end by 2 bases, with 14 bases between. CDR3 size: 15 residues. Per the germline V gene, CDR1 is MNHEY and CDR2 is SVGAGI. CDR3 sequence (DNA): TGTGCCAGCAGCCCGGGACTTACCCCCTACAATGAGCAGTTCTTC. It codes for CASSPGLTPYNEQFF.

The chain combines TRBV7-3 with TRBJ1-1; D may be TRBD1 (6 bases). The CDR3 has 13 residues. Trimming took 4 bases from V and 3 from J, leaving 9 bases between them. CDR1 is SGHTA and CDR2 is FQGTGA in the germline V gene. CDR3 DNA: TGTGCCAGCAGCTCGGACAGTTACACTGAAGCTTTCTTT. Translation: CASSSDSYTEAFF.

This clone was observed a single time. The chain is built from TRBV7-8 and TRBJ1-6, with D perhaps matching TRBD1 (6 bases). CDR1 SGHVS and CDR2 FQNEAQ come from the germline V gene. The CDR3 extends over 19 amino acids. V gave up 0 bases and J gave up 0 bases, with 15 bases separating them. The CDR3, as DNA: TGTGCCAGCAGCTTAGCGCGGACAGCCCTGAGCTCCTATAATTCACCCCTCCACTTT. Its protein product is CASSLARTALSSYNSPLHF.

Concerning this clone: Because it lacks the conserved phenylalanine or tryptophan at the end, this CDR3 is likely a read error. The rearrangement uses TRBV6-5 and TRBJ1-1; 7 positions agree with TRBD1. Germline assignment: CDR1 MNHEY and CDR2 SVGAGI. J was trimmed by 0 bases and V by 5 bases; bases with no gene match: 3. The CDR3 loop spans 14 amino acids. DNA for the CDR3: TGTGCCAGCAGTCGGACAGGACTGAACACTGAAGCTTTCTCT. It yields the protein CASSRTGLNTEAFS.

Only one count was recorded for this clone. The chain is built from TRBV11-2 and TRBJ2-2, with 10 bases aligning to TRBD1. Trimming at V came to 6 bases and at J to 4 bases, leaving 5 bases not matched to a gene. Germline lookup yields CDR1 SGHAT and CDR2 FQNNGV. CDR3 length: 15 amino acids. In DNA form, the CDR3 reads TGTGCCAGCAGTTCGGACAGGGGGGGCACCGGGGAGCTGTTTTTT. Translated: CASSSDRGGTGELFF.

This chain's CDR3 is CSVEAGLLQETQYF. CDR3 DNA sequence: TGCAGCGTTGAGGCAGGCCTCCTCCAAGAGACCCAGTACTTC. The chain joins TRBV29-1 to TRBJ2-5, with D unclear. CDR1 is SQVTM and CDR2 is ANQGSEA in the germline V gene. The CDR3 is made up of 14 amino acids. Trimming cost V 3 bases and J 1 base, with 12 bases left between them.

This chain joins TRBV10-3 and TRBJ2-5, with 9 bases lining up with TRBD1. The J call could be wrong; TRBJ2-7 is a better fit for the DNA end. The CDR3 is 16 residues long. Germline CDR1 reads ENHRY; CDR2 reads SYGVKD. This CDR3 reads CAISESSGTGNREQYF. The CDR3 DNA reads as TGTGCCATCAGTGAGTCATCCGGGACAGGGAATCGCGAGCAGTACTTC.

V gene TRBV7-8 combines with J gene TRBJ2-7, with D uncertain. V was clipped by 1 base and J by 7 bases, with 11 bases between them. This CDR3 contains 13 residues. Germline CDR1 reads SGHVS; CDR2 reads FQNEAQ. CDR3 protein: CASSLGRGREQYF. CDR3 nucleotides: TGTGCCAGCAGCTTAGGGCGAGGTCGGGAGCAGTACTTC.